The 8 T cell receptor beta chains in this list originate from one sample, sequenced in a study of cytomegalovirus exposure and HLA in healthy donors (dated by TCRdb to the late 2010s). Receptors were amplified or captured by the immunoSEQ multiplex PCR assay. For the multiplex PCR, a mixture combining 60 forward primers for TCR Vbeta segments and 13 reverse primers for TCR Jbeta segments was used. The clones in this table, taken by TCRdb from immuneACCESS, are in-frame only. Not every clone is retained; where verified, under half of the shortfall comes from an unresolved V gene, and the cause of the rest is unknown. Across this sample there are some 150,000 clones, with 62% seen only once. The ten largest account for around 2.9% of the sample. The sample taken for sequencing was PBMCs. The receptors derive from a middle-aged man in good health and CMV-seronegative.

V is TRBV27 and J is TRBJ2-1; TRBD2 is a possible D gene (7 bases). This CDR3 has 15 amino acids. V was clipped by 6 bases and J by 5 bases, with 17 bases between them. Germline lookup yields CDR1 MNHEY and CDR2 SMNVEV (reference sequence). The CDR3 sequence: CASSVLGGGNNEQFF. Here the CDR3 DNA reads TGTGCCAGCAGCGTACTAGGGGGGGGGAACAATGAGCAGTTCTTC.

This clone was recorded once. The rearrangement joins TRBV28 to TRBJ1-3; unclear D gene. The germline V gene encodes CDR1 MDHEN and CDR2 SYDVKM. V lost 6 bases to trimming and J lost 7 bases, with 10 bases between them. This CDR3 comprises 12 residues. CDR3 DNA: TGTGCCAGCAGCCGAGTCTCGAACACCATATATTTT. It codes for CASSRVSNTIYF.

The genes are TRBV9 and TRBJ2-3; 7 bases line up with TRBD1. Germline values: CDR1 SGDLS, CDR2 YYNGEE. J lost 6 bases, V lost 4 bases, and 11 bases had no gene match. The CDR3 is 15 residues long. DNA for the CDR3: TGTGCCAGCAGCCGCATAGGGGGCCATGTTGATACGCAGTATTTT. Encoded protein: CASSRIGGHVDTQYF.

The chain links TRBV5-4 to TRBJ1-1; D is unclear. Trimming removed 5 bases at V and 0 bases at J, with 11 bases between. The CDR3 has 14 residues. Germline V gene data show CDR1 as SGHNT and CDR2 as YYREEE (reference sequence). The CDR3 sequence: CASSPGGLNTEAFF. CDR3 sequence (DNA): TGTGCCAGCAGTCCGGGTGGATTGAACACTGAAGCTTTCTTT.

This sequence joins TRBV7-2 and TRBJ2-5, with 8 positions matching TRBD2. The germline V gene encodes CDR1 SGHTA and CDR2 FQGNSA. With V trimmed by 8 bases and J by 1 base, 6 bases remained unmatched. This CDR3 spans 14 amino acids. CDR3 protein: CASGKRGGQETQYF. DNA of the CDR3: TGTGCCAGCGGCAAACGGGGGGGCCAAGAGACCCAGTACTTC. Together with reference TRBV7-2 and TRBJ2-5, the CDR3 gives the full variable domain: GAGVSQSPSNKVTEKGKDVELRCDPISGHTALYWYRQSLGQGLEFLIYFQGNSAPDKSGLPSDRFSAERTGGSVSTLTIQRTQQEDSAVYLCASGKRGGQETQYFGPGTRLLVL.

The V and J genes are TRBV7-9 and TRBJ1-2, with TRBD1 matching over 7 bases. CDR3 length: 15 residues. V lost 5 bases to trimming and J lost 0 bases; unmatched junction nucleotides: 6. Germline V gene sequence: CDR1 SEHNR, CDR2 FQNEAQ (reference sequence). The CDR3 region has the DNA TGTGCCAGCAGCCCCCGGACAGGATCTAACTATGGCTACACCTTC. Its protein product is CASSPRTGSNYGYTF.

The chain employs TRBV5-1 and TRBJ2-7, with TRBD1 matching 8 bases. Germline assignment: CDR1 SGHRS and CDR2 YFSETQ. The CDR3 covers 16 residues. V dropped 3 bases and J dropped 5; count of bases not matched to a gene: 13. In DNA form, the CDR3 reads TGCGCCAGCAGCTCGAACAGGGGGGAACGTTTCCACGAGCAGTACTTC. This encodes CASSSNRGERFHEQYF.

The rearrangement links TRBV11-3 to TRBJ2-2, with 7 bases aligning to TRBD1. Germline lookup yields CDR1 SGHNT and CDR2 YENEEA. The CDR3 length is 15 residues. J gave up 2 bases and V 5 bases, and 5 bases lay outside the gene matches. CDR3: CASSPGTANTGELFF. The DNA for the CDR3 is TGTGCCAGCAGCCCGGGGACAGCTAACACCGGGGAGCTGTTTTTT.